The next 30 T cell receptor beta chains were all read from a single sample in a study of blood T cell repertoires in COVID-19. The method was immunoSEQ multiplex PCR; TCRdb's version includes in-frame clones alone and lacks a portion of them. The sample has around 180,000 clones; 70% to 85% are singletons. The sequenced sample consisted of PBMCs or T cells enriched from blood (not recorded which). These receptors were obtained from a man aged 45-65 years who had recovered from COVID-19.

The chain is built from TRBV2 and TRBJ2-1; 13 nucleotides line up with TRBD2. Germline V CDR1 and CDR2: SNHLY, FYNNEI. The CDR3 consists of 16 residues. The V and J ends lost 6 bases and 8 bases, in that order; junction bases with no gene match: 10. CDR3 protein: CASSREGLAGFDEQFF. The CDR3 bases are TGTGCCAGCAGCCGAGAGGGACTAGCGGGGTTCGATGAGCAGTTCTTC.

The V gene is TRBV5-5, the J gene TRBJ1-2; 8 nucleotides match TRBD1. Germline V gives CDR1 SGHKS, CDR2 YYEKEE (reference sequence). The V segment lost 9 bases and the J segment 6 bases; nucleotides outside the gene matches: 13. The CDR3 sequence is 14 residues long. The CDR3 sequence: CATKLGQARDGYTF. The CDR3, as DNA: TGTGCCACCAAGTTGGGACAGGCAAGGGATGGCTACACCTTC.

The rearrangement links TRBV7-6 to TRBJ1-1; a weak D match, TRBD1 (5 bases). Germline values: CDR1 SGHVS, CDR2 FNYEAQ. The CDR3 has 14 amino acids. Trimming shortened V by 5 bases and J by 7 bases, and 17 bases separated the two germline ends. CDR3 region: CASSRRGTGSEAFF. As DNA, the CDR3 is TGTGCCAGCAGCCGCCGCGGGACGGGGAGTGAAGCTTTCTTT.

V gene TRBV6-6 combines with J gene TRBJ2-7; TRBD1 might be the D (6 bases). CDR1 MNHNY and CDR2 SVGAGI come from the germline V gene (reference sequence). V was pared by 5 bases and J by 2 bases, with 10 bases between. CDR3 size: 13 residues. The CDR3 is CASSPGTPYEQYF. CDR3 in DNA: TGTGCCAGCAGTCCCGGGACACCCTACGAGCAGTACTTC.

The chain carries TRBV6-5 and TRBJ1-2, with a weak D call TRBD1 (6 bases). V was cut by 10 bases and J by 7 bases, with 13 bases left in between. The CDR3 is made up of 11 amino acids. Looked up from germline, CDR1 is MNHEY and CDR2 is SVGAGI. This CDR3 reads CATEGGGGYTF. CDR3 nucleotides: TGTGCCACCGAAGGGGGGGGTGGCTACACCTTC.

The chain has TRBV5-3 and TRBJ2-3; D gene uncertain. TRBV5-3 belongs to the ORF category, with a function that is uncertain. V lost 4 bases and J 2 bases, leaving 8 bases between the germline ends. The CDR3 loop spans 13 amino acids. CDR3 in amino acids: CARSGRATDTQYF. The CDR3, as DNA: TGTGCCAGAAGCGGGCGAGCCACAGATACGCAGTATTTT.

J is TRBJ1-1 and V is TRBV6-5; D might be TRBD1 (6 bases). The germline CDR1 and CDR2 sequences are MNHEY and SVGAGI. V was clipped by 5 bases and J by 10 bases, with 14 bases between them. This CDR3 region has 12 residues. This CDR3 reads CASSPLQGRAFF. CDR3 DNA: TGTGCCAGCAGTCCTTTACAGGGACGAGCTTTCTTT.

This sequence joins TRBV19 and TRBJ1-1; 8 nucleotides align to TRBD1. The CDR3 has 14 residues. Germline CDR1 LNHDA, CDR2 SQIVND (reference sequence). V lost 3 bases, J lost 6 bases, and 6 bases stayed unmatched. The DNA of the CDR3 is TGTGCCAGTAGTATTAATGACAGGGGTTCTGAAGCTTTCTTT. This codes for CASSINDRGSEAFF.

The gene calls are TRBV27 and TRBJ2-5, with 15 positions matching TRBD2. The CDR3 contains 16 residues. In germline, CDR1 is MNHEY, CDR2 SMNVEV (reference sequence). After removal of 5 bases from V and 5 bases from J, the junction contained 6 bases not matched to a gene. CDR3 bases: TGTGCCAGCAGTAGAATCGGGACTAGCGGGGGGGAGACCCAGTACTTC. Amino acids: CASSRIGTSGGETQYF.

This chain uses TRBV3-1 (or the pseudogene TRBV3-2) with TRBJ1-2, with a weak D call TRBD1 (5 bases). V shed 4 bases and J shed 1 base, with 13 bases lying between them. The germline CDR1 and CDR2 sequences are LGHDT and YNNKEL (reference sequence). The CDR3 has 15 amino acids. The CDR3 loop is CASSPWGGSNYGYTF. In DNA, the CDR3 is TGTGCCAGCAGCCCCTGGGGGGGAAGTAACTATGGCTACACCTTC.

The CDR3 nucleotides are TGTGCCAGCAGCTTGGCCGAGCCCTATAGGGAGCTGTTTTTT. Translating gives CASSLAEPYRELFF. The V and J genes are TRBV5-4 and TRBJ2-2; D uncertain. Germline CDR1 is SGHNT and CDR2 is YYREEE (reference sequence). The CDR3 is made up of 14 amino acids. V dropped 0 bases and J dropped 9 bases, with 12 bases sitting between them. Full variable domain (outside the CDR3, taken from reference TRBV5-4 and TRBJ2-2): ETGVTQSPTHLIKTRGQQVTLRCSSQSGHNTVSWYQQALGQGPQFIFQYYREEENGRGNFPPRFSGLQFPNYSSELNVNALELDDSALYLCASSLAEPYRELFFGEGSRLTVL.

The V call is TRBV3-1 (or the pseudogene TRBV3-2), the J call TRBJ2-1; the match to TRBD2 covers 8 bases. The CDR3 totals 15 residues. Germline V CDR1 and CDR2: LGHDT, YNNKEL (reference sequence). V dropped 3 bases and J dropped 3; count of bases not matched to a gene: 4. The CDR3 coding sequence is TGTGCCAGCAGCCATATTAGCGGGGTCTACAATGAGCAGTTCTTC. Protein product: CASSHISGVYNEQFF.

Regarding this clone: Additional DNA sequences in this sample encode the identical CDR3. This chain uses TRBV7-2 with TRBJ1-6, with 7 positions matching TRBD1. Germline trimming cut 2 bases from V and 1 base from J; bases unmatched to any gene: 2. From germline, CDR1 is SGHTA and CDR2 FQGNSA. The CDR3 totals 16 residues. The CDR3 loop reads CASSLQGESYNSPLHF. The CDR3 region has the DNA TGTGCCAGCAGCTTACAGGGGGAATCCTATAATTCACCCCTCCACTTT.

V usage is TRBV6-4 and J usage is TRBJ2-5, with D tentatively TRBD2 (6 bases). The CDR3 extends over 14 amino acids. Germline V gene lookup returns CDR1 MRHNA and CDR2 SNTAGT. Trimming left V 3 bases short and J 4 bases short, with 12 bases between. The CDR3 loop is CASSERRVSETQYF. The DNA for the CDR3 is TGTGCCAGCAGTGAGAGGAGGGTGTCAGAGACCCAGTACTTC.

This clone was seen a handful of times. The genes are TRBV12-3 or TRBV12-4 and TRBJ1-2; TRBD1 is a possible D gene (6 bases). This CDR3 is 12 amino acids long. V gave up 8 bases and J gave up 1 base, with 8 bases separating them. CDR3 in amino acids: CASQGNNYGYTF. CDR3 nucleotide sequence: TGTGCCAGCCAGGGGAATAACTATGGCTACACCTTC.

This chain uses TRBV14 with TRBJ1-2, with 8 nucleotides matching TRBD1. The CDR3 loop spans 14 amino acids. The junction had 9 bases not matched to a gene; V was cut back by 4 bases and J by 8 bases. Germline-derived CDR1 and CDR2 are SGHDN and FVKESK. The CDR3 DNA reads TGTGCCAGCAGCCTAGGACAGGGCCGAGGCGGCTACACCTTC. Translation gives CASSLGQGRGGYTF.

This chain connects TRBV10-1 to TRBJ2-7; a weak D match, TRBD1 (5 bases). The CDR3 spans 13 residues. Trimming pared 2 bases from V and 6 bases from J, leaving 11 bases between. Germline V CDR1 and CDR2: WNHNN, SYGVQD (reference sequence). The CDR3 is CASSEQGVSEQYF. Written as DNA, the CDR3 is TGCGCCAGCAGTGAGCAAGGGGTGTCCGAGCAGTACTTC.

The rearrangement joins TRBV4-1 to TRBJ2-3; 12 bases line up with TRBD2. Losses at the gene ends were 0 bases for V and 6 bases for J; bases not matched to a gene: 1. The CDR3 covers 15 residues. The germline gives CDR1 MGHRA, CDR2 YSYEKL. The CDR3, as DNA: TGCGCCAGCAGCCAAGACCTAGCGGGGGGGGATACGCAGTATTTT. Its protein is CASSQDLAGGDTQYF.

The gene calls are TRBV6-5 and TRBJ1-5; D not certain. The CDR3 spans 15 residues. V was pared by 5 bases and J by 0 bases, with 11 bases between. CDR1 and CDR2 (germline): MNHEY, SVGAGI. The chain's CDR3 is CASSSTPNSNQPQHF. The CDR3 bases are TGTGCCAGCAGTAGTACACCAAATAGCAATCAGCCCCAGCATTTT.

This chain links TRBV9 with TRBJ2-2, with TRBD2 matching 8 bases. The CDR3 is made up of 15 amino acids. Germline V lookup: CDR1 SGDLS, CDR2 YYNGEE. The trim removed 3 bases at V and 1 base at J, leaving 2 bases unmatched. CDR3 sequence (DNA): TGTGCCAGCAGCGGGGGACTAGTGAACACCGGGGAGCTGTTTTTT. It translates to CASSGGLVNTGELFF.

This clone was seen only once. The chain combines TRBV7-9 with TRBJ2-3; D may be TRBD2 (5 bases). This CDR3 is built from 15 residues. Trimming took 3 bases from V and 0 from J, leaving 10 bases between them. The germline V gene encodes CDR1 SEHNR and CDR2 FQNEAQ (reference sequence). For the CDR3, the DNA is TGTGCCAGCAGCTTCCCCCGGGGAAGCACAGATACGCAGTATTTT. Translating it yields CASSFPRGSTDTQYF.

This chain joins TRBV25-1 and TRBJ1-3; the match to TRBD1 covers 8 bases. Germline CDR1 and CDR2: MGHDK and SYGVNS. This CDR3 spans 15 amino acids. The J segment lost 4 bases and the V segment lost 3 bases, leaving 5 bases of the junction unmatched. The CDR3 DNA sequence: TGTGCCAGCAGTGACCGAGGACAGGGAGGAAACACCATATATTTT. Protein sequence: CASSDRGQGGNTIYF.

V usage is TRBV15 and J usage is TRBJ1-4; no definite D call. The CDR3 runs 15 residues. The V and J ends lost 4 bases and 7 bases respectively, with 16 bases between them. From germline, CDR1 is LNHNV and CDR2 YYDKDF (reference sequence). CDR3 protein: CATSNHLSPGEKLFF. The CDR3 DNA reads as TGTGCCACCAGCAATCACCTCTCTCCGGGTGAAAAACTGTTTTTT.

The rearrangement joins TRBV2 to TRBJ2-5, with TRBD2 identical over 11 bases. This CDR3 is 15 amino acids long. V gave up 5 bases and J gave up 0 bases; unmatched junction bases: 2. Germline V gene sequence: CDR1 SNHLY, CDR2 FYNNEI. CDR3 sequence (DNA): TGTGCCAGCAGTAGACTAGCGGGGTACCAAGAGACCCAGTACTTC. Its protein is CASSRLAGYQETQYF.

J is TRBJ2-2 and V is TRBV11-2; tentative D call: TRBD2 (5 bases). Germline assignment: CDR1 SGHAT and CDR2 FQNNGV. Trimming took 5 bases from V and 5 from J, leaving 9 bases between them. This CDR3 has 13 amino acids. The CDR3 spells CASSLLGTGELFF. The CDR3 DNA reads as TGTGCCAGCAGCCTACTAGGTACCGGGGAGCTGTTTTTT.

The rearrangement joins TRBV27 to TRBJ1-1, with a weak D call TRBD1 (6 bases). The CDR3 sequence is 13 residues long. In germline, CDR1 is MNHEY, CDR2 SMNVEV (reference sequence). Trimming left V 5 bases short and J 8 bases short, with 15 bases between. The CDR3 spells CASSDTGFGEAFF. The DNA for the CDR3 is TGTGCCAGCAGTGATACAGGGTTTGGCGAAGCTTTCTTT.

Concerning this clone: Other DNA sequences in the sample encode the same CDR3. V is TRBV7-3 and J is TRBJ2-3, with 7 positions matching TRBD2. CDR1 and CDR2 from the germline V gene are SGHTA and FQGTGA. Trimming took 2 bases from V and 4 from J; bases not matched to a gene: 6. This CDR3 has 15 residues. This CDR3 reads CASSLGLAGADTQYF. The CDR3 DNA follows: TGTGCCAGCAGCTTAGGATTAGCGGGCGCAGATACGCAGTATTTT. Full variable domain (outside the CDR3, taken from reference TRBV7-3 and TRBJ2-3): GAGVSQTPSNKVTEKGKYVELRCDPISGHTALYWYRQSLGQGPEFLIYFQGTGAADDSGLPNDRFFAVRPEGSVSTLKIQRTERGDSAVYLCASSLGLAGADTQYFGPGTRLTVL.

V is TRBV29-1 and J is TRBJ2-7; 12 nucleotides align to TRBD1. CDR1 and CDR2 from the germline V gene are SQVTM and ANQGSEA. The CDR3 runs 20 residues. The V gene end was trimmed by 5 bases and the J gene end by 4 bases; junction bases not matched to a gene: 24. In nucleotides, the CDR3 is TGCAGCGTTTTGAAGGGACAGGGGGCTGGCTCAACAATTGTCACGTACGAGCAGTACTTC. Translated: CSVLKGQGAGSTIVTYEQYF.

Written as DNA, the CDR3 is TGTGCCAGCAGTAGCCGAGCGCAAAATCAGCCCCAGCATTTT. It codes for CASSSRAQNQPQHF. The genes are TRBV2 and TRBJ1-5; D is uncertain. Trimming shortened V by 5 bases and J by 4 bases, and 12 bases separated the two germline ends. The CDR3 is 14 amino acids. Germline assignment: CDR1 SNHLY and CDR2 FYNNEI. Full variable domain (outside the CDR3, taken from reference TRBV2 and TRBJ1-5): EPEVTQTPSHQVTQMGQEVILRCVPISNHLYFYWYRQILGQKVEFLVSFYNNEISEKSEIFDDQFSVERPDGSNFTLKIRSTKLEDSAMYFCASSSRAQNQPQHFGDGTRLSIL.

The chain joins TRBV10-2 to TRBJ2-1; TRBD2 might be the D (7 bases). The germline CDR1 and CDR2 sequences are WSHSY and SAAADI. CDR3 length: 15 amino acids. V gave up 8 bases and J gave up 3 bases, with 17 bases separating them. The CDR3, as DNA: TGCGCCAGCCGTCGGGCGGGGGCCGACTACAATGAGCAGTTCTTC. Its protein is CASRRAGADYNEQFF.